A selection of T cell receptor beta chains follows, all from one sample in a study of cytomegalovirus exposure and HLA in healthy donors. The data were produced by immunoSEQ multiplex PCR, yet TCRdb's version contains in-frame clones alone and is incomplete. The sample yields approximately 100,000 clones, approximately 78% seen once. Sequencing was done on a sample of PBMCs. These receptors were taken from a woman between 40 and 50 years old in good health and CMV-seronegative. Both conserved end residues are part of each CDR3. The order of the fields is V gene, CDR3 length, J gene, clone size, D gene, CDR3 protein, CDR3 DNA. The D gene is left open where the match is weak. Expanded clones get a size class; other rows say once, few or many, or leave the size out.

>TRBV20-1|11|TRBJ2-7|-|-
CSARDREEQYF
TGCAGTGCTAGAGATCGGGAGGAGCAGTACTTC
>TRBV7-3|20|TRBJ2-1|-|TRBD2
CASSLESAGLAGVPGNEQFF
TGTGCCAGCAGCTTAGAATCGGCAGGGCTAGCGGGAGTTCCTGGCAATGAGCAGTTCTTC
>TRBV5-1|15|TRBJ1-2|few|-
CASSFSTGVVYGYTF
TGCGCCAGCAGCTTCTCGACAGGAGTCGTCTATGGCTACACCTTC
>TRBV27|15|TRBJ2-1|few|TRBD1
CASSPGGGSYNEQFF
TGTGCCAGCAGTCCAGGGGGTGGGTCCTACAATGAGCAGTTCTTC
>TRBV18|15|TRBJ2-3|-|-
CASSPEDSGTDTQYF
TGTGCCAGCTCACCAGAGGACTCGGGGACAGATACGCAGTATTTT
>TRBV13|15|TRBJ1-4|few|TRBD1
CASSSAGQGGEKLFF
TGTGCCAGCAGCTCAGCGGGTCAGGGGGGTGAAAAACTGTTTTTT
>TRBV18|15|TRBJ1-1|-|TRBD1
CASSVRQGLNTEAFF
TGTGCCAGCTCTGTCAGACAGGGGCTGAACACTGAAGCTTTCTTT
>TRBV19|14|TRBJ2-7|-|-
CASSPWTEPYEQYF
TGTGCCAGTAGCCCCTGGACAGAACCCTACGAGCAGTACTTC
>TRBV13|12|TRBJ2-1|-|TRBD2
CASSTGGTSKLF
TGTGCCAGCAGCACTGGGGGGACTAGTAAGCTCTTC
>TRBV4-1|15|TRBJ1-2|once|TRBD1
CASSQTGGANYGYTF
TGCGCCAGCAGCCAAACAGGGGGCGCCAACTATGGCTACACCTTC
>TRBV4-3|15|TRBJ2-3|-|TRBD2
CASSQTAGGTDTQYF
TGCGCCAGCAGCCAAACGGCGGGGGGCACAGATACGCAGTATTTT
>TRBV7-2|15|TRBJ1-2|-|-
CASSLTLDINYGYTF
TGTGCCAGCAGCTTAACCCTGGACATAAACTATGGCTACACCTTC
>TRBV4-2|15|TRBJ2-1|once|TRBD2
CASSAKSGGAHEQFF
TGTGCCAGCAGCGCAAAGTCGGGGGGAGCCCATGAGCAGTTCTTC
>TRBV5-4|16|TRBJ2-3|-|TRBD1
CASSSGQGPSTDTQYF
TGTGCCAGCAGCTCCGGACAGGGCCCTAGCACAGATACGCAGTATTTT
>TRBV6-5|12|TRBJ2-2|-|-
CASSSNPGELFF
TGTGCCAGCAGCTCTAACCCCGGGGAGCTGTTTTTT
>TRBV16|18|TRBJ2-2|-|TRBD2
CASSQSTTSGSSIGELFF
TGTGCCAGCAGCCAATCGACGACTAGCGGGAGTAGTATCGGGGAGCTGTTTTTT
>TRBV11-3|13|TRBJ2-7|-|TRBD2
CASSPGGNYEQYF
TGTGCCAGCAGCCCGGGGGGAAACTACGAGCAGTACTTC
>TRBV23-1|14|TRBJ1-5|once|TRBD1
CASRNGTENQPQHF
TGCGCCAGCAGGAATGGGACAGAGAATCAGCCCCAGCATTTT
>TRBV5-1|15|TRBJ2-7|few|-
CASSLSGNSAYEQYF
TGCGCCAGCAGTTTATCAGGGAATTCGGCCTACGAGCAGTACTTC
>TRBV29-1|11|TRBJ2-5|-|TRBD1
CSLGQGRTQYF
TGCAGCCTTGGACAGGGTAGGACCCAGTACTTC
>TRBV7-3|16|TRBJ2-2|-|-
CASSSSGTAYTGELFF
TGTGCCAGCAGCTCCTCCGGGACTGCATACACCGGGGAGCTGTTTTTT
>TRBV14|21|TRBJ2-1|-|TRBD2
CASSHVLSAFTSGGPGNEQFF
TGTGCCAGCAGCCACGTACTCTCAGCCTTTACTAGCGGAGGTCCTGGCAATGAGCAGTTCTTC
>TRBV2|18|TRBJ2-7|-|TRBD2
CASRGAGTSGSLVYEQYF
TGTGCCAGCAGGGGAGCCGGGACTAGCGGGAGTTTGGTCTACGAGCAGTACTTC
>TRBV7-2|14|TRBJ2-2|-|-
CASSLGTRAGELFF
TGTGCCAGCAGCTTAGGCACCCGGGCCGGGGAGCTGTTTTTT
>TRBV9|14|TRBJ2-7|-|TRBD1
CASSVNRGLNEQYF
TGTGCCAGCAGCGTAAACAGGGGGCTGAACGAGCAGTACTTC
>TRBV28|13|TRBJ1-1|-|-
CASTRWGQRVAFF
TGTGCCAGCACCAGATGGGGGCAACGGGTTGCTTTCTTT
>TRBV5-1|15|TRBJ1-2|-|-
CASSLGQQGYYGYTF
TGCGCCAGCAGCTTGGGACAACAGGGTTACTATGGCTACACCTTC
>TRBV7-9|16|TRBJ2-7|-|TRBD1
CASSSQLLGQGREQYF
TGTGCCAGCAGCTCACAGCTATTAGGACAGGGCCGGGAGCAGTACTTC
>TRBV4-3|17|TRBJ2-1|-|TRBD2
CASSQHPLAGGGDEQFF
TGCGCCAGCAGCCAACACCCTCTAGCGGGAGGAGGCGATGAGCAGTTCTTC
>TRBV28|12|TRBJ1-1|few|-
CASRVLNTEAFF
TGTGCCAGCAGGGTACTCAACACTGAAGCTTTCTTT
>TRBV2|15|TRBJ1-5|-|TRBD1
CASSSDRGSGQPQHF
TGTGCCAGCAGTTCCGACAGGGGGTCCGGTCAGCCCCAGCATTTT
>TRBV7-7|11|TRBJ1-1|-|-
CASRTTSEAFF
TGTGCTAGCCGTACCACAAGTGAAGCTTTCTTT
>TRBV7-3|16|TRBJ2-1|-|-
CASSLVGGSPYNEQFF
TGTGCCAGCAGCTTAGTGGGAGGTTCCCCCTACAATGAGCAGTTCTTC
>TRBV18|15|TRBJ2-1|-|TRBD1
CASSGVDRGLNEQFF
TGTGCCAGCTCCGGCGTGGACAGGGGACTCAATGAGCAGTTCTTC
>TRBV28|16|TRBJ1-2|-|TRBD1
CASSLDRGQRVGGYTF
TGTGCCAGCAGTTTGGACAGGGGGCAGAGGGTGGGTGGCTACACCTTC
>TRBV7-9|15|TRBJ2-2|-|-
CSSSLRRESTGELFF
TGTTCCAGCAGCTTAAGGAGGGAGAGCACCGGGGAGCTGTTTTTT
>TRBV28|14|TRBJ1-5|-|TRBD1
CASRVDRGNQPQHF
TGTGCCAGCAGAGTCGACAGGGGCAATCAGCCCCAGCATTTT
>TRBV27|14|TRBJ1-4|once|-
CASSPRTENEKLFF
TGTGCCAGCAGTCCCCGGACAGAAAATGAAAAACTGTTTTTT
>TRBV6-6|15|TRBJ2-7|once|-
CASSLDRLNLYEQYF
TGTGCCAGCAGTTTGGACAGACTAAATCTTTACGAGCAGTACTTC
>TRBV15|14|TRBJ2-1|-|TRBD2
CATSRGGEYNEQFF
TGTGCCACCAGCAGGGGGGGGGAGTACAATGAGCAGTTCTTC
>TRBV15|16|TRBJ2-1|-|TRBD2
CATSDAGEGKYNEQFF
TGTGCCACCAGCGATGCGGGGGAGGGAAAGTACAATGAGCAGTTCTTC
>TRBV10-2|14|TRBJ2-5|-|-
CASNFGQIQETQYF
TGCGCCAGCAACTTCGGACAGATCCAAGAGACCCAGTACTTC
>TRBV6-5|13|TRBJ1-5|-|-
CASSWVFGQPQHF
TGTGCCAGCAGTTGGGTCTTCGGGCAGCCCCAGCATTTT
>TRBV29-1|14|TRBJ2-1|-|TRBD2
CSVGGLAGVGEQFF
TGCAGCGTTGGTGGGCTAGCGGGAGTCGGTGAGCAGTTCTTC
>TRBV5-1|16|TRBJ2-3|-|-
CASSLGGTHHTDTQYF
TGCGCCAGCAGCTTGGGTGGGACTCACCACACAGATACGCAGTATTTT
>TRBV7-2|15|TRBJ1-2|-|TRBD1
CASILNLDRVEGYTF
TGTGCCAGCATCCTCAACCTCGACAGGGTTGAAGGCTACACCTTC
>TRBV5-5|14|TRBJ2-5|-|-
CASSSVGLQETQYF
TGTGCCAGCAGCTCCGTGGGGCTCCAAGAGACCCAGTACTTC
>TRBV9|15|TRBJ1-6|-|-
CASSVDEGVGSPLHF
TGTGCCAGCAGCGTAGATGAGGGAGTGGGATCACCCCTCCACTTT
>TRBV18|14|TRBJ2-5|-|TRBD1
CASSPPGQTETQYF
TGTGCCAGCTCACCACCGGGACAGACAGAGACCCAGTACTTC